This T cell receptor beta chain is from a study of blood T cell repertoires in COVID-19 (dated by TCRdb to the early 2020s). For context, the study as a whole: Collaborator samples came from the United States, Italy and Spain and covered acute and convalescent phases of COVID-19. The samples were drawn from two sources: the first 160 participants of the ongoing ImmuneRACE study, and 1,254 subjects contributed by 6 global collaborators. The repertoires were released in a freely available public database meant as a resource for research on the immune response to SARS-CoV-2. Where HLA class I and class II types were available, the types were taken from metadata supplied by the sample provider, not from assay-based typing. A de-identified subject ID, COVID-19 status, age in years and sex were almost always included in the sample metadata. Deeply sampled blood TCRbeta repertoires from subjects exposed to, actively infected with, or recovered from COVID-19 were included in the dataset. The prospective study material was composed of cDNA or gDNA derived from T cells, B-cell-depleted T cells, or PBMCs.

Each collaborating institution followed its own protocols to collect whole blood in K2EDTA tubes. For TCRbeta analysis, collaborators shipped samples as frozen whole blood, isolated PBMCs, or DNA extracted from either of those sample types. Paper-wide results and their limitations: The amount of clinical and demographic metadata varied by source and participant and was provided uncurated.

TCRbeta CDR3 regions were amplified from genomic DNA by means of the immunoSEQ Assay, a bias-controlled multiplex PCR. Regarding the original processing steps: The number of nucleated cells in each sample was estimated by amplification of reference gene primers within the assay. To quantify the absolute abundance of each unique TCRbeta CDR3 rearrangement, sequence reads were collapsed and filtered. For each sample, productive Simpson clonality was calculated by taking the square root of Simpson's diversity index across productive rearrangements. TCRdb re-hosts the immuneACCESS table, in-frame sequences only. Its copies lack some clones; in the studies checked, an unresolved V gene accounts for under half of them, and the cause for the rest is not known. From that table come the V and J calls and clone size; the DNA was used to work out D and trimming. The sample yields hundreds of thousands of clones; about 79% were counted once. The top ten constitute roughly a tenth of the sample.

Deletion took 0 bases off V and 2 bases off J, with a span of 14 bases between the germline ends. Via the germline V gene (reference sequence), CDR1 is LGHDT and CDR2 YNNKEL. The CDR3 measures 16 amino acids from cysteine to phenylalanine. Kept here is only the CDR3 DNA, which spans 48 bases and is read in frame from base 1. Notes on this clone: The antigen it recognizes is unknown. Per-base quality was not reported, and no clone a single base away is much larger than it.

This chain is built from TRBV3-1 (or the pseudogene TRBV3-2) and TRBJ2-7; possibly the D gene is TRBD2, per 7 matching bases. The clonotype originates from a woman older than 75 with acute or convalescent COVID-19. The specimen was peripheral blood. The CDR3 region has the sequence CASSQENGGPPYEQYF. The DNA sequence follows: TGTGCCAGCAGCCAAGAGAACGGGGGGCCTCCCTACGAGCAGTACTTC.